This is a list of T cell receptor beta chains from one sample in a study of identical twins. TCRdb processed the 5' RACE reads anew with MiXCR; each CDR3 protein has one entry. The repertoire includes 450,000 or so distinct CDR3 sequences, around 15% of them detected once, and 0.98% sits in the top ten. This sample was shared with a second study, whose subject was yellow fever vaccine responses in identical twins.

Sequenced sample: CD4+ T cells sorted from blood. The source of these receptors is a woman younger than 35 in good health. Both conserved end residues are part of each CDR3. D genes are given only for firm matches. Expanded clones get a size class; other rows say once, few or many, or leave the size out.

d_call,clone_size,v_call,j_call,cdr3_nt,cdr3_aa
-,-,TRBV20-1,TRBJ1-3,TGCAGTGCTAGGCTCAGCTCTGGAAACACCATATATTTT,CSARLSSGNTIYF
-,few,TRBV3-1,TRBJ2-7,TGTGCCAGCAGCCAAGATCCGCCGGAGCGGTGGGAGCAGTACTTC,CASSQDPPERWEQYF
TRBD1,few,TRBV10-3,TRBJ2-1,TGTGCCATCAGTCCCTGGACAGGGGACAATGAGCAGTTCTTC,CAISPWTGDNEQFF
-,-,TRBV12-3/TRBV12-4,TRBJ2-7,TGTGCCAGCACCGAAGCCGGGACCCATCCTGGGTACGAGCAGTACTTC,CASTEAGTHPGYEQYF
-,many,TRBV12-3/TRBV12-4,TRBJ1-5,TGTGCCAGCAGTTTAAGGGGAGGCGATCAGCCCCAGCATTTT,CASSLRGGDQPQHF
-,-,TRBV3-1,TRBJ2-2,TGTGCCAGCAGCCAATCGACCGGGTTAGGAGGCGCCGGGGAGCTGTTTTTT,CASSQSTGLGGAGELFF
-,few,TRBV6-4,TRBJ2-3,TGTGCCAGCAGTGACCGGGCCGGAGATACGCAGTATTTT,CASSDRAGDTQYF
-,few,TRBV5-4,TRBJ2-7,TGTGCCAGCAGCTGGACCCTCGGACAGAGACGGGGGAACCTCTCCTACGAGCAGTACTTC,CASSWTLGQRRGNLSYEQYF
TRBD2,-,TRBV6-1,TRBJ2-5,TGTGCCAGCACTAGCGGGGGCTACCCTCAAGAGACCCAGTACTTC,CASTSGGYPQETQYF
TRBD1,-,TRBV5-1,TRBJ2-2,TGCGCCAGCAGCTTGGTTGGGACAGGGGCCGGGGAGCTGTTTTTT,CASSLVGTGAGELFF
-,few,TRBV7-8,TRBJ2-1,TGTGCCAGCAGCCATGTCGGGGGATACAATGAGCAGTTCTTC,CASSHVGGYNEQFF
TRBD2,few,TRBV29-1,TRBJ2-7,TGCAGCGTTGGCGGGAGTGGCTACGAGCAGTACTTC,CSVGGSGYEQYF
-,-,TRBV29-1,TRBJ2-5,TGCAGCGTTGTGGGAAGCGGAGAGACCCAGTACTTC,CSVVGSGETQYF
TRBD1,-,TRBV3-1,TRBJ1-1,TGTGCCAGCAGCCAAGGAGGACAGGGGAACACTGAAGCTTTCTTT,CASSQGGQGNTEAFF
TRBD1,many,TRBV20-1,TRBJ2-3,TGCAGTGCAGGACAGGGGGCCGATACGCAGTATTTT,CSAGQGADTQYF
-,-,TRBV19,TRBJ2-2,TGTGCCATAATGGGGCCTAACACCGGGGAGCTGTTTTTT,CAIMGPNTGELFF
-,-,TRBV7-2,TRBJ2-7,TGTGCCAGCAGCTTAGTCAACGCCCACGAGCAGTACTTC,CASSLVNAHEQYF
-,many,TRBV10-3,TRBJ2-1,TGTGCCATCAGTGATCTATACAATGAGCAGTTCTTC,CAISDLYNEQFF
-,-,TRBV7-7,TRBJ2-2,TGTGCTAGCAGCTCGGGCCGAGGTGCCGGGGAGCTGTTTTTT,CASSSGRGAGELFF
-,-,TRBV7-9,TRBJ2-2,TGTGCCAGCAGCAGGAGGGCCGGGACGGACACCGGGGAGCTGTTTTTT,CASSRRAGTDTGELFF
TRBD1,few,TRBV28,TRBJ1-1,TGTGCCAGCAGTCCGCCTACAGGGGGAGTGGGAACTGAAGCTTTCTTT,CASSPPTGGVGTEAFF
TRBD2,many,TRBV24-1,TRBJ2-4,TGTGCCACCTCCGGGACTAGCGGGAACATTCAGTACTTC,CATSGTSGNIQYF
-,-,TRBV4-3,TRBJ1-4,TGCGCCAGCAGCCAGGCGTCAAAAGGCCTGGGTGAAAAACTGTTTTTT,CASSQASKGLGEKLFF
-,-,TRBV5-1,TRBJ2-2,TGCGCCAGCAGCTTTGACCCCCCCGAGCTGTTTTTT,CASSFDPPELFF
TRBD1,few,TRBV5-6,TRBJ2-5,TGTGCCAGCAGATATCCGGGACAGGGGGACCAAGAGACCCAGTACTTC,CASRYPGQGDQETQYF
-,-,TRBV7-2,TRBJ1-3,TGTGCCAGCAGCTTAGCCCCAAGCTCTGGAAACACCATATATTTT,CASSLAPSSGNTIYF
-,few,TRBV7-7,TRBJ2-1,TGTGCTAGCAGCTCGCCCCTGGGCCAGCAGTTCTTC,CASSSPLGQQFF
TRBD1,few,TRBV10-3,TRBJ1-2,TGTGCCATCAGTGGAAAGGGGGCAGAGGACTACTATGGCTACACCTTC,CAISGKGAEDYYGYTF
-,few,TRBV20-1,TRBJ2-7,TGCAGTGCCGAGACAGCAACCTACGAGCAGTACTTC,CSAETATYEQYF
TRBD2,-,TRBV20-1,TRBJ2-1,TGCAGTGCTAACTCCATTAGCGGGAGCTACAATGAGCAGTTCTTC,CSANSISGSYNEQFF
-,few,TRBV20-1,TRBJ1-1,TGCAGTGCTAGAAACGGACAGATGAACACTGAAGCTTTCTTT,CSARNGQMNTEAFF
-,few,TRBV2,TRBJ2-3,TGTGCCAGCGGTAGATTTGGCACAGATACGCAGTATTTT,CASGRFGTDTQYF
-,few,TRBV20-1,TRBJ2-7,TGCAGGGCTGGGTCCTACGAGCAGTACTTC,CRAGSYEQYF
-,-,TRBV7-2,TRBJ2-7,TGTGCCAGCAGCTCCCCGGTCCCAAAGGCCTACGAGCAGTACTTC,CASSSPVPKAYEQYF
-,-,TRBV7-2,TRBJ2-7,TGTGCCAGCAGCCTGCACGGGGGTATCTACGAGCAGTACTTC,CASSLHGGIYEQYF
-,-,TRBV5-1,TRBJ2-5,TGCGCCAGCAGCTTCCTGGACGGAATAAACCAAGAGACCCAGTACTTC,CASSFLDGINQETQYF
-,few,TRBV20-1,TRBJ2-1,TGCAGTGCGGCAGCTAATGAGCAGTTCTTC,CSAAANEQFF
-,-,TRBV25-1,TRBJ2-2,TGTGCCAGCAGTGAGCTTTGGGAATCCGTCGGCGGGGAGCTGTTTTTT,CASSELWESVGGELFF
TRBD2,-,TRBV10-3,TRBJ2-1,TGTGCCATCAGGGGCGGACTAGCGGGAGGCAATGAGCAGTTCTTC,CAIRGGLAGGNEQFF
TRBD2,few,TRBV2,TRBJ2-2,TGTGCCAGCAGTGAAGTGGCGGGGGTCGCCGGGGAGCTGTTTTTT,CASSEVAGVAGELFF
TRBD2,-,TRBV20-1,TRBJ2-1,TGCAGTGCTAGGCTCAGCGGGAGGAGTTACAATGAGCAGTTCTTC,CSARLSGRSYNEQFF
-,few,TRBV15,TRBJ2-3,TGTGCCACCAGCGAGGGAATTAAGGGCACAGATACGCAGTATTTT,CATSEGIKGTDTQYF
-,-,TRBV5-1,TRBJ2-1,TGCGCCAGCAGCTTGGTCGCGGCGACTTTAAACCCGTCCTACAATGAGCAGTTCTTC,CASSLVAATLNPSYNEQFF
TRBD2,-,TRBV4-3,TRBJ2-5,TGCGCCAGCAGCCAACGGGAGGGCCCGGAGACCCAGTACTTC,CASSQREGPETQYF
-,-,TRBV5-1,TRBJ2-1,TGCGCCAGCAGCTCCCCCTCGGACACCGCCTACGAGCAGTTCTTC,CASSSPSDTAYEQFF
TRBD2,-,TRBV24-1,TRBJ2-1,TGTGCCACCAGCGAAGCGGGGAGCTCCTACAATGAGCAGTTCTTC,CATSEAGSSYNEQFF
-,once,TRBV5-5,TRBJ2-1,TGTGCCAGCAGCTCCCTACCAAGGAGCTCCTACAATGAGCAGTTCTTC,CASSSLPRSSYNEQFF
-,few,TRBV27,TRBJ2-6,TGTGCCAGCAGTTTAAAGGGCTGGAGCTCTGGGGCCAACGTCCTGACTTTC,CASSLKGWSSGANVLTF